Detailed here is one T cell receptor beta chain. These data originate in a study of blood T cell repertoires in COVID-19. Study summary: Acute and convalescent COVID-19 specimens originated in the United States, Italy and Spain. PBMCs, B-cell-depleted T cells, or T cells were the source of the cDNA or gDNA that made up the material.

Methods used by the authors: Cell counts per sample came from amplifying reference gene primers. TCRdb's copy holds only in-frame clones and misses some; the assay was immunoSEQ multiplex PCR. V, J and clone size derive from that table, while D and trimming were established from the DNA sequence. The sample lists about 270,000 clones, less than 90% seen once, with about 4% in the top ten. The CDR3 loop spans 15 amino acids. V shed 4 bases and J 6 bases; nucleotides not matched to a gene: 6. Germline V gives CDR1 SGHNT, CDR2 YYREEE (reference sequence). The clonotype originates from a man aged 55 to 70 who had recovered from COVID-19. Material for sequencing was peripheral blood. The gene calls are TRBV5-4 and TRBJ2-2; 10 nucleotides match TRBD1. CDR3 amino acids: CASSQRQGAPGELFF. CDR3 DNA sequence: TGTGCCAGCAGCCAGAGACAGGGGGCGCCCGGGGAGCTGTTTTTT.